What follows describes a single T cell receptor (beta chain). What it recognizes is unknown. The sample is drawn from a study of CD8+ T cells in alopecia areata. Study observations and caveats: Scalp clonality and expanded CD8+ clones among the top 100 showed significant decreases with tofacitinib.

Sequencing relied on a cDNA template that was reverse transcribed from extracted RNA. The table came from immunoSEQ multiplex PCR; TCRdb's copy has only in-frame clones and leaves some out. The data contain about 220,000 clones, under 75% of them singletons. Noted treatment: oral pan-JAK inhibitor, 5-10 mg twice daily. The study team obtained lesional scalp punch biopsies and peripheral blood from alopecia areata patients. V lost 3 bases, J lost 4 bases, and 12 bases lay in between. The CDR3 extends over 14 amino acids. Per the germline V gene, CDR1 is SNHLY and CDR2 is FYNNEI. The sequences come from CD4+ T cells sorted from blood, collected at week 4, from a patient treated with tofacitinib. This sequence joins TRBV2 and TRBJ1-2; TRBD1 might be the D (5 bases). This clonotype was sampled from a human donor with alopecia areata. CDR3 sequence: CASSDGGRAYGYTF. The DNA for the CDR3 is TGTGCCAGCAGTGATGGAGGCAGGGCCTATGGCTACACCTTC.